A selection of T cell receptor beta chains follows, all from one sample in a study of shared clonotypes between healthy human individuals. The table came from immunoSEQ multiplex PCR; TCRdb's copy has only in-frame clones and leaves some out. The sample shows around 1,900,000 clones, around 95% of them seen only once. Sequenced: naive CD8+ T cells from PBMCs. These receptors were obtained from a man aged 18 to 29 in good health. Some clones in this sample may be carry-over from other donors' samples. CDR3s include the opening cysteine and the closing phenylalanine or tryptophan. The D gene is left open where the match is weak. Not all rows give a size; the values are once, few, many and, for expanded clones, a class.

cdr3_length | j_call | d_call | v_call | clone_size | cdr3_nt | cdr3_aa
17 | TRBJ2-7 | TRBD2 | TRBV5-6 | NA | TGTGCCAGCAGCTTAACCGGGACTAGCGGGAGTCGGTACGAGCAGTACTTC | CASSLTGTSGSRYEQYF
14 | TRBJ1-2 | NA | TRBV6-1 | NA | TGTGCCAGCAGTGAAGCGGCCAGCAACTATGGCTACACCTTC | CASSEAASNYGYTF
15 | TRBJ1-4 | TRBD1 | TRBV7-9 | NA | TGTGCCAGCAGCTCCTCAGGGGGCACTGGTGAAAAACTGTTTTTT | CASSSSGGTGEKLFF
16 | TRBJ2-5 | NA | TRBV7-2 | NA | TGTGCCAGCAGCTTAATCTCCCAGAGACGCGGGGAGACCCAGTACTTC | CASSLISQRRGETQYF
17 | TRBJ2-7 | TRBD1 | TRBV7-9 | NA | TGTGCCAGCAGCTTCAATCGACAGGGCGCCCTTCTCTACGAGCAGTACTTC | CASSFNRQGALLYEQYF
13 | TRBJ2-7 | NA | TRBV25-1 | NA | TGTGCCAGCAGCCAACCCCCCACCTACGAGCAGTACTTC | CASSQPPTYEQYF
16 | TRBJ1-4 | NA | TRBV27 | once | TGTGCCAGCAGTTTTTCGGTGGCGACGGTCAAAGAAAAACTGTTTTTT | CASSFSVATVKEKLFF
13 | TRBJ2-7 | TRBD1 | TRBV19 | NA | TGTGCCAGTGGACAGGGGCGAAACTACGAGCAGTACTTC | CASGQGRNYEQYF
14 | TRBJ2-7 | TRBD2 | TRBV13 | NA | TGTGCCAGCAGTTTGCGGGGGTTATGGGGCGAGCAGTACTTC | CASSLRGLWGEQYF
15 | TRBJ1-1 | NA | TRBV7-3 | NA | TGTGCCAGCAGCTTACTCCCAGCGATGAACACTGAAGCTTTCTTT | CASSLLPAMNTEAFF
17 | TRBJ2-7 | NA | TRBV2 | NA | TGTGCCAGCAGTGAGCGGCAGGCTTTGCGCTCGGCCTACGAGCAGTACTTC | CASSERQALRSAYEQYF
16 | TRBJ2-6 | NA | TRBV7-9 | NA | TGTGCCAGCGAAGGGGGGGGCCTCTCTGGGGCCAACGTCCTGACTTTC | CASEGGGLSGANVLTF
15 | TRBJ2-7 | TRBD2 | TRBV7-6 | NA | TGTGCCAGCAGCGACGGGGCTAGCGGGATTTACGAGCAGTACTTC | CASSDGASGIYEQYF
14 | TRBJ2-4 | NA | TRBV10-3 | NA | TGTGCCATCAGTGACCAGGGGTTTGTGGACATTCAGTACTTC | CAISDQGFVDIQYF
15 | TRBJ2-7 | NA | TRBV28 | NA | TGTGCCAGCAGTCCCGCCGACCGTACCTGGGACGAGCAGTACTTC | CASSPADRTWDEQYF
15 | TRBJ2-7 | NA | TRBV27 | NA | TGTGCCAGCAGTTTTGGGGGACTGCAGTACTACGAGCAGTACTTC | CASSFGGLQYYEQYF
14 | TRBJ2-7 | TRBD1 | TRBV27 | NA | TGTGCCAGCAGTCCGCGGACAGGATCCCGCGGGCAGTACTTC | CASSPRTGSRGQYF
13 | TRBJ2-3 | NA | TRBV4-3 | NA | TGCGCCAGCAGCCAAGGTCGGCTAGATACGCAGTATTTT | CASSQGRLDTQYF
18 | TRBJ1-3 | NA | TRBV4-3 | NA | TGCGCCAGCAGCCAAGATTTCAAGGGGTGGAGCTCTGGAAACACCATATATTTT | CASSQDFKGWSSGNTIYF
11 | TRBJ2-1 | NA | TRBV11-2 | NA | TGTGCCAGCAGCCCAAGTGATGAGCAGTTCTTC | CASSPSDEQFF
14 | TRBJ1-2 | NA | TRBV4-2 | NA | TGTGCCAGCAGCCAAGTTGAGGGGGATTATGGCTACACCTTC | CASSQVEGDYGYTF
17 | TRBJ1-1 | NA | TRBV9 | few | TGTGCCAGCAGCGGTCCCCTGGTCGGTCCTAGGGGCACTGAAGCTTTCTTT | CASSGPLVGPRGTEAFF
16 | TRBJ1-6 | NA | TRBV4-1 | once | TGCGCCAGCAGCCTCTCCGGGACTCCCGGTGGTTCACCCCTCCACTTT | CASSLSGTPGGSPLHF
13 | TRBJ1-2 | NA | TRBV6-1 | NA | TGTGCCAGCAGTGATATGTGGGAAACTGGCTACACCTTC | CASSDMWETGYTF
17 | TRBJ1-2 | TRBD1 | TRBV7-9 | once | TGTGCCAGCCGCTTGGGGACAGCCCTGGCGCTAGGGTATGGCTACACCTTC | CASRLGTALALGYGYTF
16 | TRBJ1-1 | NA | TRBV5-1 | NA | TGCGCCAGCAGCTTGGGGACTACCTCGGTAAACACTGAAGCTTTCTTT | CASSLGTTSVNTEAFF
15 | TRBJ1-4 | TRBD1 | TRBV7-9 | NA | TGTGCCAGCAGCTCCTCGGGACAGGGAGGCGAAAAACTGTTTTTT | CASSSSGQGGEKLFF
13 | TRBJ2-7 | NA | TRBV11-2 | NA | TGTGCCAGCGCCTGGGCAGCCCACTACGAGCAGTACTTC | CASAWAAHYEQYF
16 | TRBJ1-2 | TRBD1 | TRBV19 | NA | TGTGCCAGTAGTGTCTCGGGACAGATTAGGGACTATGGCTACACCTTC | CASSVSGQIRDYGYTF
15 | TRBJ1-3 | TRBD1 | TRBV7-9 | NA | TGTGCCAGCAGCTCGGGACAGGTTTCTGGAAACACCATATATTTT | CASSSGQVSGNTIYF
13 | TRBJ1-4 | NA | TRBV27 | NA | TGTGCCAGCAGTTCCTGGGGGGACGAAAAACTGTTTTTT | CASSSWGDEKLFF
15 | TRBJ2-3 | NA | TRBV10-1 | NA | TGCGCCAGCAGTGAGTCGATAGGACCCACAGATACGCAGTATTTT | CASSESIGPTDTQYF
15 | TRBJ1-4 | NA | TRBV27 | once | TGTGCCAGCAGTTTACTGGGCGGGCTTAATGAAAAACTGTTTTTT | CASSLLGGLNEKLFF
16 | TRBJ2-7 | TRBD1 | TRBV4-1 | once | TGCGCCAGCAGCCAAGATCTCCGGACAGGGGCATACGAGCAGTACTTC | CASSQDLRTGAYEQYF
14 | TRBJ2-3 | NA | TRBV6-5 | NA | TGTGCCAGCAGTTACGGAGGTGGCGCAGATACGCAGTATTTT | CASSYGGGADTQYF
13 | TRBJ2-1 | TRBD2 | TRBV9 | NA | TGTGCCAGCAGCGTCTCTAGCGGGAATGAGCAGTTCTTC | CASSVSSGNEQFF
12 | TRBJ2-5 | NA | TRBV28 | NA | TGTGCCAGCAGTACAGGGCAGGAGACCCAGTACTTC | CASSTGQETQYF
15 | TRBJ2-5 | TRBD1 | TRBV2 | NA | TGTGCCAGCAAAACGACCGGGACAGTTTTGGAGACCCAGTACTTC | CASKTTGTVLETQYF
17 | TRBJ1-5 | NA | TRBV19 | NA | TGTGCCAGTAGTATCGACCGGACCTGGGATAGCAATCAGCCCCAGCATTTT | CASSIDRTWDSNQPQHF
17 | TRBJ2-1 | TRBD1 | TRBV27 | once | TGTGCCAGCAGTCGCCGGACAGGGCAAAACTCCTACAATGAGCAGTTCTTC | CASSRRTGQNSYNEQFF